Following are 27 T cell receptor beta chains from one sample sequenced in a study of CD8 T cells in ankylosing spondylitis. TCRdb processed the 5' RACE reads anew with MiXCR; each CDR3 protein has one entry. The sample consists of 300,000 to 350,000 distinct CDR3 sequences, less than 25% of them appearing once. Sequencing was performed on blood, either unsorted or a sorted T cell fraction (not recorded which). The receptors were sampled from a female donor with ankylosing spondylitis or in good health (not recorded which).

On this clonotype itself: Sequence at one end of the junction differs from germline and may be a read error. The rearrangement links TRBV7-2 to TRBJ2-5; D call uncertain. CDR3 length: 13 amino acids. Looked up from germline, CDR1 is SGHTA and CDR2 is FQGNSA. CDR3 protein: CASSLGMEKTQYF. The CDR3, as DNA: TGTGCAAGCAGCTTGGGAATGGAAAAGACCCAGTACTTC.

Note on this clonotype: The junction and the germline gene differ at one end; a read error may be behind it. The chain is built from TRBV4-3 and TRBJ2-7, with 11 positions matching TRBD2. The CDR3 sequence is 16 residues long. Per the germline V gene, CDR1 is LGHNA and CDR2 is YSLEER. The CDR3 sequence is CAISQHRASGRYEQYF. CDR3 nucleotides: TGCGCCATCAGCCAACATAGGGCTAGCGGGAGGTACGAGCAGTACTTC.

The chain has TRBV5-1 and TRBJ1-1; the D gene is possibly TRBD1 (6 bases). V gave up 6 bases and J gave up 5 bases, with 20 bases separating them. The CDR3 is 15 residues long. Looked up from germline, CDR1 is SGHRS and CDR2 is YFSETQ. This chain's CDR3 is CASTNSGGWGTEAFF. CDR3 sequence (DNA): TGCGCCAGCACAAACTCCGGGGGCTGGGGGACTGAAGCTTTCTTT. Based on the CDR3 plus reference TRBV5-1 and TRBJ1-1, the full variable domain is KAGVTQTPRYLIKTRGQQVTLSCSPISGHRSVSWYQQTPGQGLQFLFEYFSETQRNKGNFPGRFSGRQFSNSRSEMNVSTLELGDSALYLCASTNSGGWGTEAFFGQGTRLTVV.

This clonotype was seen more than once but under ten times. The chain combines TRBV7-8 with TRBJ2-3, with a tentative D call TRBD2 (5 bases). The CDR3 loop spans 14 amino acids. Germline V gene lookup returns CDR1 SGHVS and CDR2 FQNEAQ. Trimming left V 5 bases short and J 9 bases short, with 18 bases between. The CDR3 nucleotides read TGTGCCAGCAGCCGTCCCAGTCTAGCAGCGACGCAGTATTTT. Translated: CASSRPSLAATQYF.

This clonotype was seen ten or more times. The V call is TRBV12-3 or TRBV12-4, the J call TRBJ1-6; D remains unclear. This CDR3 is built from 15 residues. Trimming shortened V by 3 bases and J by 8 bases, and 14 bases separated the two germline ends. The CDR3 loop reads CASSFQRGSDSPLHF. The DNA of the CDR3 is TGTGCCAGCAGTTTTCAGCGGGGTTCCGATTCACCCCTCCACTTT.

This sequence joins TRBV29-1 and TRBJ2-6; TRBD1 is a possible D gene (6 bases). Germline CDR1 is SQVTM and CDR2 is ANQGSEA. Trimming stripped 4 bases from V and 4 bases from J, with 17 bases between. The CDR3 contains 16 residues. The CDR3 coding sequence is TGCAGCGTTGCGGGACACACTACAAAAGGGGCCAACGTCCTGACTTTC. Amino acid sequence: CSVAGHTTKGANVLTF.

In its sample, this clonotype was seen a few times. This chain uses TRBV11-3 with TRBJ2-3, with TRBD2 matching 12 bases. Looked up from germline, CDR1 is SGHNT and CDR2 is YENEEA. V trimming: 5 bases; J trimming: 4 bases; junction bases outside the gene matches: 4. CDR3 length: 15 residues. The CDR3 DNA reads as TGTGCCAGCAGCCCTCGACTAGCGGGAGCAGATACGCAGTATTTT. This sequence encodes CASSPRLAGADTQYF.

The rearrangement links TRBV5-5 to TRBJ2-1, with 9 bases matching TRBD2. Germline V gene data show CDR1 as SGHKS and CDR2 as YYEKEE (reference sequence). The CDR3 is 15 amino acids. With V trimmed by 2 bases and J by 6 bases, 6 bases remained unmatched. The CDR3 nucleotides read TGTGCCAGCAGCTTAGGGACTAGCCCTGTCAATGAGCAGTTCTTC. Its translation: CASSLGTSPVNEQFF.

The V and J genes are TRBV5-1 and TRBJ2-7; D tentatively reads TRBD1 or TRBD2 (5 bases each). Trimming pared 2 bases from V and 3 bases from J, leaving 12 bases between. The CDR3 covers 14 residues. Germline V CDR1 and CDR2: SGHRS, YFSETQ. The CDR3 region has the DNA TGCGCCAGCAGCTTTGGGACGGATCGCTACGAGCAGTACTTC. Translating gives CASSFGTDRYEQYF.

This rearrangement joins TRBV27 to TRBJ2-7; D is undetermined. The ends were cut back, 5 bases at V and 6 bases at J, with 8 bases in the middle. The CDR3 sequence is 11 residues long. Germline CDR1 reads MNHEY; CDR2 reads SMNVEV (reference sequence). In nucleotides, the CDR3 is TGTGCCAGCAGTAAAGGGCGCGAGCAGTACTTC. Protein product: CASSKGREQYF.

The chain links TRBV27 to TRBJ2-7; a possible D gene is TRBD1 (9 bases). The CDR3 totals 16 residues. The V gene lost 8 bases and the J gene lost 5 bases, with 25 bases spanning the gap. Germline V gene data show CDR1 as MNHEY and CDR2 as SMNVEV (reference sequence). The chain's CDR3 is CASRGGTTGGYNEQYF. CDR3 bases: TGTGCCAGCCGGGGGGGGACCACAGGGGGCTATAACGAGCAGTACTTC.

CDR3 DNA sequence: TGTGCCAGCAGCCGCGATAGGCAGGGAATTTCACCCCTCCACTTT. It yields the protein CASSRDRQGISPLHF. The rearrangement uses TRBV5-4 and TRBJ1-6; perhaps TRBD1 as D (5 bases). The CDR3 spans 15 residues. Trimming cost V 4 bases and J 9 bases, with 17 bases left between them. From germline, CDR1 is SGHNT and CDR2 YYREEE (reference sequence). Complete variable domain (other parts from reference TRBV5-4 and TRBJ1-6): ETGVTQSPTHLIKTRGQQVTLRCSSQSGHNTVSWYQQALGQGPQFIFQYYREEENGRGNFPPRFSGLQFPNYSSELNVNALELDDSALYLCASSRDRQGISPLHFGNGTRLTVT.

This clonotype was picked up many times. The rearrangement joins TRBV7-8 to TRBJ2-2; D is uncertain. This CDR3 contains 15 residues. V lost 5 bases, J lost 1 base, and 11 bases lay in between. Germline CDR1 SGHVS, CDR2 FQNEAQ. The CDR3 bases are TGTGCCAGCAGCCCCATGGCTAGGAACACCGGGGAGCTGTTTTTT. This translates into CASSPMARNTGELFF.

This clonotype was found many times. The chain carries TRBV6-1 and TRBJ1-5, with 9 bases aligning to TRBD1. Germline V CDR1 and CDR2: MNHNS, SASEGT. The J segment lost 7 bases and the V segment lost 6 bases, leaving 4 bases of the junction unmatched. The CDR3 contains 13 residues. CDR3 residues: CASSRDRDQPQHF. CDR3 bases: TGTGCCAGCAGCAGGGACAGGGACCAGCCCCAGCATTTT.

The V call is TRBV20-1, the J call TRBJ2-1, with D perhaps matching TRBD2 (5 bases). The germline V and J ends were trimmed by 5 bases and 1 base, with 15 bases remaining between them. Per germline, CDR1 DFQATT and CDR2 SNEGSKA (reference sequence). The CDR3 consists of 15 residues. The CDR3, as DNA: TGCAGTGCTCTGCAGCGGAGCCGATCCTACAATGAGCAGTTCTTC. Protein: CSALQRSRSYNEQFF.

This clonotype was found many times. The chain combines TRBV10-3 with TRBJ2-3, with D possibly being TRBD1 or TRBD2 (7 bases each). V lost 4 bases to trimming and J lost 4 bases, with 15 bases between them. Germline CDR1 is ENHRY and CDR2 is SYGVKD. The CDR3 consists of 15 residues. CDR3 DNA: TGTGCCATCAGTGGTGCAGGGGGGGTCTCAGATACGCAGTATTTT. This sequence encodes CAISGAGGVSDTQYF.

In this sample, this clonotype turned up many times. The chain employs TRBV5-6 and TRBJ2-5; the match to TRBD1 covers 8 bases. Losses at the gene ends were 4 bases for V and 2 bases for J; bases not matched to a gene: 4. The germline V gene encodes CDR1 SGHDT and CDR2 YYEEEE. The CDR3 contains 14 residues. CDR3 sequence (DNA): TGTGCCAGCAGCGCGACAGGGGTGCAAGAGACCCAGTACTTC. Protein: CASSATGVQETQYF.

About this clonotype itself: This may be a read error: a much more frequent sequence differs by one nucleotide. The chain links TRBV20-1 to TRBJ2-1; no clear D. Germline CDR1 DFQATT, CDR2 SNEGSKA (reference sequence). The CDR3 totals 16 residues. CDR3 protein: CIARDRVRSSYNEQFF. For the CDR3, the DNA is TGCATTGCTAGAGATAGGGTTCGGAGCTCCTACAATGAGCAGTTCTTC.

The chain recombines TRBV12-3 or TRBV12-4 with TRBJ2-2; D gene uncertain. V was trimmed by 6 bases and J by 6 bases, leaving 11 bases between them. The CDR3 totals 13 residues. CDR3 sequence reads: CASRPEAAGELFF. Here the CDR3 DNA reads TGTGCCAGCAGACCCGAGGCGGCCGGGGAGCTGTTTTTT.

The chain employs TRBV28 and TRBJ1-5; no definite D call. Trimming took off 2 bases at V and 2 bases at J, with 13 bases between the two ends. CDR1 and CDR2 (germline): MDHEN, SYDVKM. The CDR3 has 16 residues. The CDR3 nucleotides are TGTGCCAGCAGTTTAGGAGGAGGGCGGGGCAATCAGCCCCAGCATTTT. The encoded protein is CASSLGGGRGNQPQHF.

Only a few counts were recorded for this clonotype. The chain has TRBV12-3 or TRBV12-4 and TRBJ2-7; D is possibly TRBD2 (6 bases). This CDR3 spans 15 amino acids. Trimming took 0 bases from V and 4 from J, leaving 13 bases between them. DNA for the CDR3: TGTGCCAGCAGTTTAGCGCGGAGGGGAGAGTACGAGCAGTACTTC. Its protein product is CASSLARRGEYEQYF.

This clonotype has a count of ten or more. The V gene is TRBV29-1, the J gene TRBJ1-1, with 9 bases aligning to TRBD1. V lost 7 bases, J lost 0 bases, and 6 bases stayed unmatched. The CDR3 totals 14 residues. Germline V gene lookup returns CDR1 SQVTM and CDR2 ANQGSEA. The CDR3 spells CSATRDRVNTEAFF. CDR3 bases: TGCAGCGCCACTAGGGACAGGGTGAACACTGAAGCTTTCTTT.

This clonotype has just a few counts. The chain has TRBV20-1 and TRBJ1-2, with D unclear. Trimming removed 6 bases at V and 2 bases at J, with 1 base between. Germline V gene lookup returns CDR1 DFQATT and CDR2 SNEGSKA (reference sequence). This CDR3 is 9 amino acids long. The CDR3 DNA reads as TGCAGTGCGAACTATGGCTACACCTTC. Its protein product is CSANYGYTF.

This clonotype has just a few counts. V gene TRBV11-2 combines with J gene TRBJ2-3; 14 positions agree with TRBD2. Germline-derived CDR1 and CDR2 are SGHAT and FQNNGV. CDR3 size: 15 residues. The J segment lost 6 bases and the V segment lost 8 bases, leaving 7 bases of the junction unmatched. CDR3 bases: TGTGCCAGCGGTACCGGGACTAGCGGGAGTGATACGCAGTATTTT. This translates into CASGTGTSGSDTQYF.

V usage is TRBV7-9 and J usage is TRBJ2-3, with 9 bases aligning to TRBD2. V gave up 8 bases and J gave up 0 bases; unmatched junction bases: 6. CDR3 length: 15 amino acids. Germline V gives CDR1 SEHNR, CDR2 FQNEAQ (reference sequence). The CDR3 sequence is CASGHLAGSTDTQYF. CDR3 coding DNA: TGTGCCAGCGGGCATCTAGCGGGGAGCACAGATACGCAGTATTTT.

The J gene is TRBJ1-1, the V gene TRBV9; D ambiguous. This CDR3 is built from 13 residues. V lost 2 bases and J lost 0, with 5 bases in between. The germline gives CDR1 SGDLS, CDR2 YYNGEE. CDR3 sequence (DNA): TGTGCCAGCAGCGTCCTCCTGAACACTGAAGCTTTCTTT. Residues: CASSVLLNTEAFF.

The gene calls are TRBV12-3 or TRBV12-4 and TRBJ2-1, with 10 bases lining up with TRBD2. CDR3 length: 16 residues. V was pared by 4 bases and J by 4 bases, with 7 bases of the junction left unmatched. CDR3 region: CASSYSGGRGYNEQFF. The DNA of the CDR3 is TGTGCCAGCAGTTATAGCGGGGGGAGGGGATACAATGAGCAGTTCTTC.